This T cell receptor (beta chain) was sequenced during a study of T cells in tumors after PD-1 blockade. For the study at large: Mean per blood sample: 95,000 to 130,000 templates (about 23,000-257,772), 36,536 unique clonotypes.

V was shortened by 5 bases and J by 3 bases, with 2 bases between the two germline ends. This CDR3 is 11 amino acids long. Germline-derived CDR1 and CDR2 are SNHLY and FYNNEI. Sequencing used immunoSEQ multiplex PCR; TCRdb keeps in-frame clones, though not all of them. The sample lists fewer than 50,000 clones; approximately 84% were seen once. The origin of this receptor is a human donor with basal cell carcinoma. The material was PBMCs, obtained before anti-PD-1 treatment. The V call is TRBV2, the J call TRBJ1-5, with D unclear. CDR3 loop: CASSPNQPQHF. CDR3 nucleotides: TGTGCCAGCAGTCCCAATCAGCCCCAGCATTTT. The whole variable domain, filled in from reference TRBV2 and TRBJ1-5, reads EPEVTQTPSHQVTQMGQEVILRCVPISNHLYFYWYRQILGQKVEFLVSFYNNEISEKSEIFDDQFSVERPDGSNFTLKIRSTKLEDSAMYFCASSPNQPQHFGDGTRLSIL.